Shown below are 22 T cell receptor beta chains from a single sample sequenced in a study of siplizumab effects on memory and regulatory T cells. Some clones are missing from TCRdb's copy, which holds only in-frame ones; the method was immunoSEQ multiplex PCR. The data hold 70,000 to 100,000 clones, with around 95% observed a single time. The sample taken for sequencing was naive CD4+ T cells sorted from blood. These receptors all stem from a human donor in good health.

A word on this clone: One end of the junction varies from germline; a read error may be responsible. The J gene is TRBJ1-4, the V gene TRBV2; D is perhaps TRBD1 (6 bases). This CDR3 has 15 residues. In germline, CDR1 is SNHLY, CDR2 FYNNEI. The CDR3 is CASREGSGAGEKLFF. The CDR3 region has the DNA TGTGCCAGCAGGGAAGGGTCGGGGGCCGGTGAAAAACTGTTTTTT.

The V gene is TRBV28, the J gene TRBJ2-6; D uncertain. There are 16 residues in the CDR3. The germline CDR1 and CDR2 sequences are MDHEN and SYDVKM. V was clipped by 6 bases and J by 0 bases, with 12 bases between them. The CDR3 here is CASSVPGFSGANVLTF. The CDR3 region has the DNA TGTGCCAGCAGCGTCCCAGGTTTCTCTGGGGCCAACGTCCTGACTTTC.

The chain couples TRBV6-5 to TRBJ1-2, with D hard to call. V lost 4 bases and J 2 bases, leaving 8 bases between the germline ends. From germline, CDR1 is MNHEY and CDR2 SVGAGI. The CDR3 has 13 amino acids. Here the CDR3 DNA reads TGTGCCAGCAGTTGGGGAGCAAACTATGGCTACACCTTC. It codes for CASSWGANYGYTF.

V and J are TRBV9 and TRBJ1-2; possibly TRBD1 for D (5 bases). In germline, CDR1 is SGDLS, CDR2 YYNGEE. The CDR3 sequence is 14 residues long. V lost 3 bases, J lost 5 bases, and 14 bases lay in between. DNA for the CDR3: TGTGCCAGCAGCGCGCCCGGGACGGGTTATGGCTACACCTTC. It is translated as CASSAPGTGYGYTF.

This clone was observed once. The V call is TRBV6-5, the J call TRBJ1-2, with D uncertain. Germline values: CDR1 MNHEY, CDR2 SVGAGI. The CDR3 is 12 residues long. Trimming pared 6 bases from V and 7 bases from J, leaving 12 bases between. This CDR3 is CASRLTWGGYTF. The CDR3 coding sequence is TGTGCCAGCAGGCTCACCTGGGGTGGCTACACCTTC.

The chain employs TRBV10-2 and TRBJ2-7; a possible D gene is TRBD1 (7 bases). From germline, CDR1 is WSHSY and CDR2 SAAADI. V was pared by 5 bases and J by 2 bases, with 13 bases between. The CDR3 is 14 residues long. This CDR3 reads CASSSEGAAYEQYF. For the CDR3, the DNA is TGCGCCAGCAGTTCGGAGGGGGCCGCCTACGAGCAGTACTTC.

The CDR3 here is CASSEGGGRLETQYF. The CDR3 bases are TGCGCCAGCAGTGAAGGAGGGGGGAGGTTAGAGACCCAGTACTTC. The chain employs TRBV10-2 and TRBJ2-5; TRBD1 or TRBD2 may be the D gene (6 bases each). Trimming removed 3 bases from V and 4 bases from J, with 15 bases in between. Germline CDR1 reads WSHSY; CDR2 reads SAAADI. The CDR3 extends over 15 amino acids.

The CDR3 loop is CASSLRISYNEQFF. CDR3 coding DNA: TGTGCCAGCAGCCTACGGATATCCTACAATGAGCAGTTCTTC. The chain employs TRBV4-2 and TRBJ2-1; D uncertain. Per the germline V gene, CDR1 is LGHNA and CDR2 is YNFKEQ. With 4 bases removed from V and 1 base from J, the gap between germline ends came to 8 bases. The CDR3 has 14 amino acids.

The chain employs TRBV6-5 and TRBJ1-1; weak D call: TRBD1 (6 bases). This CDR3 is built from 13 residues. The germline V and J ends were trimmed by 8 bases and 5 bases, with 15 bases remaining between them. The V gene's germline CDR1 is MNHEY and CDR2 SVGAGI. CDR3 DNA: TGTGCCAGCGAGTGGGGGCGCGGTACTGAAGCTTTCTTT. It codes for CASEWGRGTEAFF.

The V gene is TRBV28, the J gene TRBJ2-7; tentative D call: TRBD1 (6 bases). The CDR3 totals 14 residues. Per the germline V gene, CDR1 is MDHEN and CDR2 is SYDVKM. V lost 3 bases to trimming and J lost 0 bases, with 9 bases between them. CDR3 amino acids: CASSLVDSSYEQYF. The CDR3 region has the DNA TGTGCCAGCAGTTTGGTGGACAGCTCCTACGAGCAGTACTTC.

The V gene is TRBV5-6, the J gene TRBJ2-5; 7 positions match TRBD1. There are 16 residues in the CDR3. After removal of 0 bases from V and 5 bases from J, the junction contained 10 bases not matched to a gene. CDR1 and CDR2 (germline): SGHDT, YYEEEE. The CDR3 here is CASSLDNRGGRETQYF. In DNA, the CDR3 is TGTGCCAGCAGCTTGGATAACAGGGGTGGCCGGGAGACCCAGTACTTC.

The V and J genes are TRBV7-3 and TRBJ1-5, with a possible D match to TRBD1 (5 bases). V gave up 5 bases and J gave up 4 bases, with 15 bases separating them. This CDR3 spans 15 amino acids. CDR1 and CDR2 (germline): SGHTA, FQGTGA. As DNA, the CDR3 is TGTGCCAGCAGCCCTCAGGTGGGACCAAATCAGCCCCAGCATTTT. Amino acids: CASSPQVGPNQPQHF.

This chain uses TRBV7-2 with TRBJ1-3, with D perhaps matching TRBD1 (5 bases). Germline CDR1 is SGHTA and CDR2 is FQGNSA. V was clipped by 4 bases and J by 0 bases, with 13 bases between them. The CDR3 sequence is 16 residues long. CDR3: CASSYQGGGSGNTIYF. The CDR3 DNA follows: TGTGCCAGCAGCTACCAGGGAGGCGGCTCTGGAAACACCATATATTTT.

The chain couples TRBV28 to TRBJ2-6; 12 bases match TRBD2. The length of the CDR3 is 15 residues. After removal of 5 bases from V and 11 bases from J, the junction contained 7 bases not matched to a gene. Germline assignment: CDR1 MDHEN and CDR2 SYDVKM. CDR3 nucleotide sequence: TGTGCCAGCAGTGTCACTAGCGGGGGGATCCACGTCCTGACTTTC. It is translated as CASSVTSGGIHVLTF.

Regarding this clone: Other DNA sequences of this sample code for an identical CDR3. This sequence joins TRBV18 and TRBJ1-1; D gene ambiguous. The CDR3 runs to 13 residues. Trimming took 1 base from V and 1 from J, leaving 4 bases between them. Germline loops: CDR1 KGHSH, CDR2 LQKENI. The CDR3 nucleotides are TGTGCCAGCTCACCACAAGGGAACACTGAAGCTTTCTTT. Translation gives CASSPQGNTEAFF.

The chain couples TRBV5-4 to TRBJ1-1, with no clear D. The CDR3 covers 15 residues. Trimming shortened V by 1 base and J by 4 bases, and 14 bases separated the two germline ends. Germline lookup yields CDR1 SGHNT and CDR2 YYREEE (reference sequence). CDR3 protein: CASSLRSNFITEAFF. The CDR3 bases are TGTGCCAGCAGCTTGAGGAGCAACTTTATCACTGAAGCTTTCTTT.

This rearrangement joins TRBV11-2 to TRBJ1-1, with D uncertain. The CDR3 is 14 amino acids. Trimming took off 4 bases at V and 3 bases at J, with 12 bases between the two ends. The V gene's germline CDR1 is SGHAT and CDR2 FQNNGV. As DNA, the CDR3 is TGTGCCAGCAGCTCCCAAAGGCGGGACACTGAAGCTTTCTTT. It codes for CASSSQRRDTEAFF.

As DNA, the CDR3 is TGTGCCAGCGTGGAGCCCTTGGGGCACGAGCAGTACTTC. Its translation: CASVEPLGHEQYF. The chain has TRBV28 and TRBJ2-7, with a tentative D call TRBD1 (5 bases). This CDR3 comprises 13 residues. The V and J ends lost 8 bases and 5 bases respectively, with 16 bases between them. Germline V gene sequence: CDR1 MDHEN, CDR2 SYDVKM.

V usage is TRBV5-1 and J usage is TRBJ1-2; D unclear. There are 13 residues in the CDR3. The V gene lost 0 bases and the J gene lost 2 bases, with 5 bases spanning the gap. Germline lookup yields CDR1 SGHRS and CDR2 YFSETQ. The CDR3 spells CASSLVENYGYTF. The CDR3 DNA sequence: TGCGCCAGCAGCTTGGTGGAGAACTATGGCTACACCTTC.

This clone was detected a few times. V is TRBV28 and J is TRBJ1-1, with D unclear. Germline CDR1 and CDR2: MDHEN and SYDVKM. This CDR3 has 12 residues. Trimming cost V 3 bases and J 5 bases, with 7 bases left between them. For the CDR3, the DNA is TGTGCCAGCAGTTTCGTGGGGACTGAAGCTTTCTTT. It is translated as CASSFVGTEAFF.

The chain links TRBV11-1 to TRBJ1-1; D possibly corresponds to TRBD1 (5 bases). CDR3 size: 14 residues. The V end lost 1 base, the J end lost 1 base, and 7 bases lay between the germline ends. The germline V gene has CDR1 SGHAT and CDR2 FQDESV (reference sequence). The CDR3 protein is CASSLGQPNTEAFF. The DNA of the CDR3 is TGTGCCAGCAGCTTAGGACAGCCGAACACTGAAGCTTTCTTT.

This clone was seen a handful of times. V gene TRBV7-9 combines with J gene TRBJ2-4; 7 nucleotides agree with TRBD1. The CDR3 has 16 amino acids. Losses at the gene ends were 5 bases for V and 0 bases for J; bases not matched to a gene: 7. Germline CDR1 SEHNR, CDR2 FQNEAQ (reference sequence). In DNA, the CDR3 is TGTGCCAGCAGCGTGGGACAGTCCATAGCCAAAAACATTCAGTACTTC. It specifies CASSVGQSIAKNIQYF.